These T cell receptor beta chains were read from a single sample in a study of T cell responses to AZD1222 COVID-19 vaccine. TCRdb's copy holds only in-frame clones and misses some; the assay was immunoSEQ multiplex PCR. The data hold about 100,000 clones, with approximately 90% observed a single time. The input for sequencing was peripheral blood, taken on day 0 of AZD1222 vaccination. Receptors were obtained from an adult in good health. CDR3s include the opening cysteine and the closing phenylalanine or tryptophan. The order of the fields is J gene, D gene, clone size, V gene, CDR3 protein, CDR3 DNA. D genes are given only for firm matches. Rows may omit the clone size; those that give it use once, few, many or a size class.

j_call: TRBJ2-7
d_call: TRBD1
clone_size: -
v_call: TRBV28
cdr3_aa: CASSFPPGQVSYEQYF
cdr3_nt: TGTGCCAGCAGTTTCCCGCCAGGACAGGTGTCCTACGAGCAGTACTTC

j_call: TRBJ1-2
d_call: -
clone_size: -
v_call: TRBV7-3
cdr3_aa: CASSLAPGSYGYTF
cdr3_nt: TGTGCCAGCAGCTTGGCGCCAGGCTCCTATGGCTACACCTTC

j_call: TRBJ2-5
d_call: -
clone_size: -
v_call: TRBV5-6
cdr3_aa: CASSLAGTETQYF
cdr3_nt: TGTGCCAGCAGCTTGGCAGGGACAGAGACCCAGTACTTC

j_call: TRBJ1-6
d_call: TRBD1
clone_size: once
v_call: TRBV4-2
cdr3_aa: CASSQGRGQGAYNSPLHF
cdr3_nt: TGTGCCAGCAGCCAAGGAAGGGGGCAGGGAGCCTATAATTCACCCCTCCACTTT

j_call: TRBJ1-5
d_call: -
clone_size: few
v_call: TRBV6-1
cdr3_aa: CASSESQDFNQPQHF
cdr3_nt: TGTGCCAGCAGTGAATCACAGGACTTCAATCAGCCCCAGCATTTT

j_call: TRBJ2-4
d_call: -
clone_size: -
v_call: TRBV13
cdr3_aa: CASSLERIAKNIQYF
cdr3_nt: TGTGCCAGCAGCCTCGAAAGAATAGCCAAAAACATTCAGTACTTC

j_call: TRBJ2-3
d_call: -
clone_size: -
v_call: TRBV19
cdr3_aa: CASSIRRGEVPDTQYF
cdr3_nt: TGTGCCAGTTCAATTCGCAGGGGTGAGGTGCCAGATACGCAGTATTTT

j_call: TRBJ1-2
d_call: -
clone_size: once
v_call: TRBV28
cdr3_aa: CASSLGLNGYTF
cdr3_nt: TGTGCCAGCAGTTTAGGTCTAAATGGCTACACCTTC

j_call: TRBJ1-4
d_call: TRBD1
clone_size: -
v_call: TRBV5-5
cdr3_aa: CASSLGTASNEKLFF
cdr3_nt: TGTGCCAGCAGCTTAGGGACAGCCAGTAATGAAAAACTGTTTTTT

j_call: TRBJ2-2
d_call: -
clone_size: -
v_call: TRBV21-1
cdr3_aa: CASRDRDRGLENTGELFF
cdr3_nt: TGTGCCAGCAGGGACCGGGACAGGGGACTTGAGAACACCGGGGAGCTGTTTTTT

j_call: TRBJ2-1
d_call: TRBD1
clone_size: -
v_call: TRBV5-1
cdr3_aa: CASSLLTGLNEQFF
cdr3_nt: TGCGCCAGCAGCCTTCTGACAGGGTTGAATGAGCAGTTCTTC

j_call: TRBJ2-3
d_call: -
clone_size: -
v_call: TRBV6-6
cdr3_aa: CASSRRALSTDTQYF
cdr3_nt: TGTGCCAGCAGCCGCAGGGCCCTCAGCACAGATACGCAGTATTTT

j_call: TRBJ1-2
d_call: -
clone_size: few
v_call: TRBV7-6
cdr3_aa: CASSLPGFEADGYTF
cdr3_nt: TGTGCCAGCAGCTTACCAGGGTTTGAGGCTGATGGCTACACCTTC

j_call: TRBJ1-4
d_call: TRBD1
clone_size: -
v_call: TRBV5-1
cdr3_aa: CASSPDRVGFREKLFF
cdr3_nt: TGCGCCAGCAGCCCGGACAGGGTCGGGTTTAGGGAAAAACTGTTTTTT

j_call: TRBJ2-3
d_call: TRBD1
clone_size: -
v_call: TRBV5-6
cdr3_aa: CASSLGTGSDTQYF
cdr3_nt: TGTGCCAGCAGCTTAGGGACAGGGTCAGATACGCAGTATTTT

j_call: TRBJ1-1
d_call: -
clone_size: -
v_call: TRBV12-3/TRBV12-4
cdr3_aa: CASSFQWRVAFF
cdr3_nt: TGTGCCAGCAGTTTCCAATGGCGGGTAGCTTTCTTT

j_call: TRBJ2-4
d_call: TRBD1
clone_size: -
v_call: TRBV28
cdr3_aa: CASSLQGLVNIQYF
cdr3_nt: TGTGCCAGCAGTCTACAGGGGCTAGTAAACATTCAGTACTTC

j_call: TRBJ1-2
d_call: TRBD1
clone_size: once
v_call: TRBV29-1
cdr3_aa: CSVGPKTGEPF
cdr3_nt: TGCAGCGTTGGCCCAAAAACAGGGGAACCCTTC

j_call: TRBJ1-2
d_call: -
clone_size: -
v_call: TRBV2
cdr3_aa: CASSGTNYGYTF
cdr3_nt: TGTGCCAGCAGTGGCACTAACTATGGCTACACCTTC

j_call: TRBJ1-1
d_call: -
clone_size: -
v_call: TRBV6-5
cdr3_aa: CASSMGRPNTEAFF
cdr3_nt: TGTGCCAGCAGCATGGGACGGCCGAACACTGAAGCTTTCTTT

j_call: TRBJ1-2
d_call: -
clone_size: -
v_call: TRBV10-3
cdr3_aa: CAISELGQVYGYTF
cdr3_nt: TGTGCCATCAGTGAGTTGGGGCAGGTCTATGGCTACACCTTC

j_call: TRBJ2-7
d_call: TRBD2
clone_size: -
v_call: TRBV3-1/TRBV3-2
cdr3_aa: CASRMGLGGPYEQYF
cdr3_nt: TGTGCCAGCAGGATGGGACTAGGAGGGCCCTACGAGCAGTACTTC

j_call: TRBJ1-5
d_call: -
clone_size: -
v_call: TRBV28
cdr3_aa: CASRAQGFNQPQHF
cdr3_nt: TGTGCCAGCAGGGCCCAGGGATTCAATCAGCCCCAGCATTTT

j_call: TRBJ1-5
d_call: TRBD1
clone_size: -
v_call: TRBV2
cdr3_aa: CASSADRGLDQPQHF
cdr3_nt: TGTGCCAGCAGCGCAGACAGGGGGCTGGATCAGCCCCAGCATTTT

j_call: TRBJ1-2
d_call: -
clone_size: -
v_call: TRBV15
cdr3_aa: CATSRDRGGPGHLTF
cdr3_nt: TGTGCCACCAGCAGAGATAGGGGGGGTCCGGGACACCTCACCTTC

j_call: TRBJ2-1
d_call: TRBD2
clone_size: -
v_call: TRBV2
cdr3_aa: CASRMGGLDEQFF
cdr3_nt: TGTGCCAGCAGAATGGGAGGGTTGGATGAGCAGTTCTTC

j_call: TRBJ1-2
d_call: -
clone_size: once
v_call: TRBV3-1/TRBV3-2
cdr3_aa: CASSQTTGIYGYTF
cdr3_nt: TGTGCCAGCAGCCAAACCACAGGGATCTATGGCTACACCTTC

j_call: TRBJ2-1
d_call: TRBD2
clone_size: -
v_call: TRBV7-6
cdr3_aa: CASSLFSGRSSYNEQFF
cdr3_nt: TGTGCCAGCAGCTTGTTTAGCGGGAGGAGCTCCTACAATGAGCAGTTCTTC

j_call: TRBJ2-1
d_call: TRBD1
clone_size: -
v_call: TRBV6-2/TRBV6-3
cdr3_aa: CASSASRQGTEQFF
cdr3_nt: TGTGCCAGCAGCGCGTCAAGACAGGGAACTGAGCAGTTCTTC

j_call: TRBJ2-2
d_call: TRBD1
clone_size: -
v_call: TRBV7-9
cdr3_aa: CASSFWGQSNTGELFF
cdr3_nt: TGTGCCAGCAGCTTTTGGGGACAGTCGAACACCGGGGAGCTGTTTTTT

j_call: TRBJ2-2
d_call: TRBD2
clone_size: -
v_call: TRBV19
cdr3_aa: CASSIGGGGLNTGELFF
cdr3_nt: TGTGCCAGTAGTATAGGAGGCGGGGGACTGAACACCGGGGAGCTGTTTTTT

j_call: TRBJ1-2
d_call: TRBD1
clone_size: -
v_call: TRBV11-2
cdr3_aa: CASSLYHRDRGGYTF
cdr3_nt: TGTGCCAGCAGCTTATACCACCGGGACAGGGGGGGGTACACCTTC

j_call: TRBJ1-6
d_call: TRBD1
clone_size: once
v_call: TRBV5-5
cdr3_aa: CASSLRGRDYSPLHF
cdr3_nt: TGTGCCAGCAGCTTAAGGGGGCGAGATTATTCACCCCTCCACTTT

j_call: TRBJ2-3
d_call: -
clone_size: -
v_call: TRBV7-2
cdr3_aa: CASSLAGGHTDTQYF
cdr3_nt: TGTGCCAGCAGCTTAGCGGGGGGCCACACAGATACGCAGTATTTT

j_call: TRBJ2-5
d_call: TRBD1
clone_size: -
v_call: TRBV6-2/TRBV6-3
cdr3_aa: CASSSGQADPETQYF
cdr3_nt: TGTGCCAGCAGTTCGGGACAGGCGGATCCCGAGACCCAGTACTTC

j_call: TRBJ2-2
d_call: -
clone_size: -
v_call: TRBV27
cdr3_aa: CASSPSRADTGELFF
cdr3_nt: TGTGCCAGCAGTCCGTCGCGCGCGGACACCGGGGAGCTGTTTTTT